These T cell receptor beta chains were read from a single sample in a study of response to subunit inactivated influenza vaccine. MiXCR, applied by TCRdb to the RT-PCR reads, yields one record per CDR3 protein. The data show 550,000 to 800,000 distinct CDR3 sequences, roughly 14% seen once. This sample comprised PBMCs from blood, obtained approximately 12 days after vaccination. Receptors were obtained from a man aged 45-65 years who received an inactivated influenza vaccine. Each CDR3 is given without its conserved first and last residue.

j_call cdr3_length v_call cdr3_aa
TRBJ2-1 14 TRBV3-1 ASSQGRRLTYNEQF
TRBJ1-2 11 TRBV12-3/TRBV12-4 ASSPDSYYGYT
TRBJ2-7 11 TRBV7-9 ASSFDAWNEQY
TRBJ2-7 12 TRBV29-1 SVGRGSSSYEQY
TRBJ2-1 12 TRBV7-6 ASSLGGTLSEQF
TRBJ2-1 13 TRBV20-1 SAQWLREGPHEQF
TRBJ2-1 12 TRBV10-3 AITPGGLYNEQF
TRBJ2-5 16 TRBV28 ASSASMGLNREQETQY
TRBJ2-3 14 TRBV6-5 ASSYSAQGRTDTQY
TRBJ2-5 11 TRBV7-8 ASSLATGATQY
TRBJ2-6 10 TRBV28 ASRAGANVLT
TRBJ2-2 10 TRBV7-9 ASSPTTGELF
TRBJ2-3 15 TRBV7-6 ASSGFTSGSSTDTQY
TRBJ2-7 17 TRBV3-1 ASSQGSRTGYSISYEQY
TRBJ2-7 12 TRBV10-3 AISGTSDSYEQY
TRBJ2-7 13 TRBV30 AWSVTRDRGREQY
TRBJ1-4 13 TRBV7-2 ASSPGTVTNEKLF
TRBJ2-3 13 TRBV20-1 SAREYGRASDTQY
TRBJ2-4 14 TRBV20-1 SAYRDRILAKNIQY
TRBJ2-1 13 TRBV9 ASSPGGGPYNEQF
TRBJ2-5 10 TRBV7-2 ASSLEMGTQY
TRBJ1-1 11 TRBV20-1 SASTGVNTEAF
TRBJ1-1 12 TRBV19 ASINTGGNTEAF
TRBJ2-1 12 TRBV14 ASSQDLGLAEQF
TRBJ2-7 11 TRBV5-1 ASSPGTSTEQY
TRBJ2-1 15 TRBV5-6 ASSLGGVGVLVNEQF
TRBJ2-1 13 TRBV6-2/TRBV6-3 ASSNTALSYNEQF
TRBJ2-5 17 TRBV28 ASSLSPLTSGGAWETQY
TRBJ2-1 12 TRBV27 ARLSGQRDNEQF
TRBJ2-1 13 TRBV7-2 ASSLQIGTYNEQF
TRBJ1-3 17 TRBV10-3 ATGDPTFAGAHSGNTIY
TRBJ2-3 12 TRBV7-2 ASSSARGAGSQY
TRBJ2-5 13 TRBV28 ASSPNTGRQETQY
TRBJ2-7 14 TRBV25-1 ASSGPTGTGSDEQY
TRBJ1-6 13 TRBV15 ATSMTGEGNSPLH
TRBJ2-5 13 TRBV28 ASSRTSSGQETQY
TRBJ1-2 14 TRBV4-3 ASSQVPGDIGYGYT
TRBJ1-1 14 TRBV7-2 ASSLVAQGVDTEAF
TRBJ2-5 12 TRBV27 ASSLLGGKETQY
TRBJ2-7 12 TRBV28 ASIRDGSSYEQY
TRBJ2-5 11 TRBV20-1 SASERAGETQY